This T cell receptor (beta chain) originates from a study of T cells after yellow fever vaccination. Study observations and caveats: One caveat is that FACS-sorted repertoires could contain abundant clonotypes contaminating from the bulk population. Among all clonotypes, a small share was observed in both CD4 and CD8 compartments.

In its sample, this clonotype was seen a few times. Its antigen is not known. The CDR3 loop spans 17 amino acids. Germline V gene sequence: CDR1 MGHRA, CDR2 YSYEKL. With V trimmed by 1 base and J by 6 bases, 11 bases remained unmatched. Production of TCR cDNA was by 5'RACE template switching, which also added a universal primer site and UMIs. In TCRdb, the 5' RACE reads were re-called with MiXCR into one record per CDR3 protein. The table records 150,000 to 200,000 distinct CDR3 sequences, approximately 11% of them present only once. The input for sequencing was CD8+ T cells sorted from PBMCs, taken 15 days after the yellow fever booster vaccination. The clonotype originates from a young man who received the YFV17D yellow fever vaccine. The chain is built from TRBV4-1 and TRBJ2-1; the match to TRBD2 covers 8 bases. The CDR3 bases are TGCGCCAGCAGCCAAGTCTCCGGACGGGGGGGCCTCAATGAGCAGTTCTTC. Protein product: CASSQVSGRGGLNEQFF.